The clone carrying this T cell receptor beta chain was seen only a few times. These data come from a study of blood T cell repertoires in COVID-19. Germline CDR1 reads SQVTM; CDR2 reads ANQGSEA. V lost 3 bases, J lost 6 bases, and 5 bases stayed unmatched. The CDR3 totals 14 residues. Sequencing used immunoSEQ multiplex PCR; TCRdb keeps in-frame clones, though not all of them. The table shows 200,000 or so clones, with more than 80% occurring only once. Participants had their cohort set by participant-reported clinical history. V usage is TRBV29-1 and J usage is TRBJ2-1; 10 positions match TRBD2. Sequenced: PBMCs or T cells enriched from blood (not recorded which). The TCR originated in a woman between 18 and 29 years old who had recovered from COVID-19. The CDR3 bases are TGCAGCGTTGACGAGCGGGGGGGACGCAATGAGCAGTTCTTC. Protein sequence: CSVDERGGRNEQFF.